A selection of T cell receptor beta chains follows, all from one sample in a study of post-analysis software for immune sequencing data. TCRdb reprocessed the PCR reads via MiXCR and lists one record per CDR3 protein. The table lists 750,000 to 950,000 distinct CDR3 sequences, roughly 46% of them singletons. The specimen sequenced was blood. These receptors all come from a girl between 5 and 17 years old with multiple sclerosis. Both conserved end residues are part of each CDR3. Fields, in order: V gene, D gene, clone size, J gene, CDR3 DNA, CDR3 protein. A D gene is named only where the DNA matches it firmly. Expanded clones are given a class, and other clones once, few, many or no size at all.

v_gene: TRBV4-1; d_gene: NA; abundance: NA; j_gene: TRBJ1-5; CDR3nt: TGCGCCAGCAGCCATCCCGGGAATAGCAATCAGCCCCAGCATTTT; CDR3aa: CASSHPGNSNQPQHF
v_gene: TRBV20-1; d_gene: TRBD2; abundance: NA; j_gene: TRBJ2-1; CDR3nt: TGCAGTGCTAGAGATCTGGGAGCGGGAGGCGCCTACAATGAGCAGTTCTTC; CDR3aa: CSARDLGAGGAYNEQFF
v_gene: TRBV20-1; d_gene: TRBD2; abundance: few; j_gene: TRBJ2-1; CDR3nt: TGCAGTGCTAGAACTAGCGAGGCCTACAATGAGCAGTTCTTC; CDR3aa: CSARTSEAYNEQFF
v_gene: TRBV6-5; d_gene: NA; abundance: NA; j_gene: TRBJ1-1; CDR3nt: TGTGCCAGCAGTTACTCCTCTGCGAACACTGAAGCTTTCTTT; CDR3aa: CASSYSSANTEAFF
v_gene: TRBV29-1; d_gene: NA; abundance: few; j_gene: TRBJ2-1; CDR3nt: TGCAGCGTCCCCGCGAGGACCTACAATGAGCAGTTCTTC; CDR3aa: CSVPARTYNEQFF
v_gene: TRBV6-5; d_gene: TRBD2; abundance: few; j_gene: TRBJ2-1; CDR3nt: TGTGCCAGCAGTTTCCGCCCGACTAGCGGCTACAATGAGCAGTTCTTC; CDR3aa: CASSFRPTSGYNEQFF
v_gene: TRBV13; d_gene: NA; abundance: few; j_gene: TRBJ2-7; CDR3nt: TGTGCCAGCAGCTTGTCCCCCACCGAGCAGTACTTC; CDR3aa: CASSLSPTEQYF
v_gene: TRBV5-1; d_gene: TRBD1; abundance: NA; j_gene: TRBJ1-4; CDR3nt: TGCGCCAGCAGCTTGGCGGACAGGGGTAATGAAAAACTGTTTTTT; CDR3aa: CASSLADRGNEKLFF
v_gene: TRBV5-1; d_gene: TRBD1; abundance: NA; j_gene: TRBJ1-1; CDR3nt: TGCGCCAGCAGCTTGGACAGGGGAAGCGAAGCTTTCTTT; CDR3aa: CASSLDRGSEAFF
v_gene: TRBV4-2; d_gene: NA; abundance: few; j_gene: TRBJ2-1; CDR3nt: TGTGCCAGCAGCCAAGGGGCCCCTTTCGAGCAGTTCTTC; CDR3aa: CASSQGAPFEQFF
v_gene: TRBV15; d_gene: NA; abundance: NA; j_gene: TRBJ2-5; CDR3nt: TGTGCCACCAGCATCGCCGTACAAGAGACCCAGTACTTC; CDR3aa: CATSIAVQETQYF
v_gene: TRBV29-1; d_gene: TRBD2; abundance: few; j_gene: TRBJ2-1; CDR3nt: TGCAGCGCCCCGACTAGCGGGACCTACAATGAGCAGTTCTTC; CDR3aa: CSAPTSGTYNEQFF
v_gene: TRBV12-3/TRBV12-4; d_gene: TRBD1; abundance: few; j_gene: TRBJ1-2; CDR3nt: TGTGCCAGCAGTATCCGGGACAGTGGCCCGGATGGCTACACCTTC; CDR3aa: CASSIRDSGPDGYTF
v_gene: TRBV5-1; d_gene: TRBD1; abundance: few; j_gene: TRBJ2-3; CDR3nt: TGCGCCAGCAGCTTGGTAGGGACAGGGGGAGCAGATACGCAGTATTTT; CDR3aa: CASSLVGTGGADTQYF
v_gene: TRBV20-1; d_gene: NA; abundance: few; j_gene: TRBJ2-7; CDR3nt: TGCAGTGCTAGGGAAATGGGGAGGGGGCGTAGGAAGCAGTACTTC; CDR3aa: CSAREMGRGRRKQYF
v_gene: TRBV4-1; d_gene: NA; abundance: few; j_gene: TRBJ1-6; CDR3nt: TGCGCCAGCAGCCAAGACCGGGACTTCAAATCACCCCTCCACTTT; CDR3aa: CASSQDRDFKSPLHF
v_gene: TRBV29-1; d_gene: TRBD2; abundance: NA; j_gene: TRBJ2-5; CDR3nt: TGCAGCGTCGTAGCGGGATCGTCTCTCGACGAGCTGTACTTC; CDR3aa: CSVVAGSSLDELYF
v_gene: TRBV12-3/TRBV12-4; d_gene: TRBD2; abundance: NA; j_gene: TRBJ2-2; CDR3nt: TGTGCCAGCAGTTTTCGGACTAGCGGGGGGACCGGGGAGCTGTTTTTT; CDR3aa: CASSFRTSGGTGELFF
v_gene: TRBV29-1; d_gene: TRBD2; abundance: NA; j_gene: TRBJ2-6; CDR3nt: TGCAGCGTTAGCGGGGCTGGGGCCAACGTCCTGACTTTC; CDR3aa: CSVSGAGANVLTF
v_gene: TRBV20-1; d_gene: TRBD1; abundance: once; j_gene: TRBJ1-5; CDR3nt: TGCAGTGCTAGAGAGAGGGGAGGGGGCGAAGTAAGGAGCAATCAGCCCCAGCATTTT; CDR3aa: CSARERGGGEVRSNQPQHF
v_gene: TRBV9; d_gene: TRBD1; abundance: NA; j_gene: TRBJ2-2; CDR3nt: TGTGCCAGCAGCCCCGGGACAGTAAACACCGGGGAGCTGTTTTTT; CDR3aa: CASSPGTVNTGELFF
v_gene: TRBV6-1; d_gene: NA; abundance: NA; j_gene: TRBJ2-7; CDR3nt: TGTGCCAGCAGTGGGGGGGACTGGAGCTCCTACGAGCAGTACTTC; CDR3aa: CASSGGDWSSYEQYF
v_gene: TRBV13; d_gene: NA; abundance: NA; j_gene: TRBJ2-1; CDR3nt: TGTGCCAGCAGCCTGGGACCGACCCCCGCTGAGCAGTTCTTC; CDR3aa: CASSLGPTPAEQFF
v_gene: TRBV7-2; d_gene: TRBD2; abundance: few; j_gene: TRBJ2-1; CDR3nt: TGTGCCAGCAGCTCCCGCCCGGGACTAGCATCGGGCAATGAGCAGTTCTTC; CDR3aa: CASSSRPGLASGNEQFF
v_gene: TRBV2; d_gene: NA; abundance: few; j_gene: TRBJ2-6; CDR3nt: TGTGCCAGCAGTCGACAGGTGGGTGGGTCCGGGGCCAACGTCCTGACTTTC; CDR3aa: CASSRQVGGSGANVLTF
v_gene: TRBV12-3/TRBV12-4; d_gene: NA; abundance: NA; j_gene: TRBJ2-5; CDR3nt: TGTGCCAGCAGTTTGTCCCGGTTCGTGGGAGGCCCCCAAGAGACCCAGTACTTC; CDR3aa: CASSLSRFVGGPQETQYF
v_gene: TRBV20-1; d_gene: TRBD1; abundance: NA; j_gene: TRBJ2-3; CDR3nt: TGCAGTGCTATTCTATCCGGGACAGCCTTCACAGATACGCAGTATTTT; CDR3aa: CSAILSGTAFTDTQYF
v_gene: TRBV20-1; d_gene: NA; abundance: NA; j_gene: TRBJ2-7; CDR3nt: TGCAGTGCTAAAATTATAGGGGCCGAGGCTTGGTACGAGCAGTACTTC; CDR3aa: CSAKIIGAEAWYEQYF
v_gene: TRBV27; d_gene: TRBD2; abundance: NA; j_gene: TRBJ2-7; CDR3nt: TGTGCCAGCAGTTGGCGGGAGGGCCTGAGTCACGAGCAGTACTTC; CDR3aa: CASSWREGLSHEQYF
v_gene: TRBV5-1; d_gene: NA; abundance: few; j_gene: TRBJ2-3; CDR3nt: TGCGCCAGCAGCTTCAGGGAGTCCCCAGATACGCAGTATTTT; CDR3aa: CASSFRESPDTQYF
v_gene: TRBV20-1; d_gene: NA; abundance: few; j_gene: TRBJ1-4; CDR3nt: TGCAGTGCGGAGGGTTCGGGTGAAAAACTGTTTTTT; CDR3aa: CSAEGSGEKLFF
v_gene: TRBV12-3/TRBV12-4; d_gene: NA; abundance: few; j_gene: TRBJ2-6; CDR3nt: TGTGCCAGCAAGTACTCTGGGGCCAACGTCCTGACTTTC; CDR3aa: CASKYSGANVLTF